One sample yielded the 16 T cell receptor beta chains listed below, sequenced in a study of T-cell reconstitution after alpha-beta-depleted transplantation in children. This sample's TCRbeta library carried unique molecular identifier barcodes. TCRdb re-derived calls from the PCR reads in MiXCR, one entry per CDR3 protein. The sample has 700,000 to 950,000 distinct CDR3 sequences; approximately 15% are singletons. Sequenced material: PBMCs, mostly from graft donor cells, taken 360 days after TCRalphabeta/CD19-depleted stem cell transplant. These receptor sequences come from a male patient younger than 18 who had a stem cell transplant for acute lymphoblastic leukemia, so the T cells may come from the graft donor.

This sequence joins TRBV12-3 or TRBV12-4 and TRBJ2-5, with 10 bases identical to TRBD1. V trimming: 5 bases; J trimming: 5 bases; junction bases outside the gene matches: 8. The CDR3 consists of 15 residues. The CDR3 region is CASSPPGTGVETQYF. Here the CDR3 DNA reads TGTGCCAGCAGTCCCCCAGGGACAGGGGTCGAGACCCAGTACTTC.

This clonotype was observed a few times. The chain joins TRBV7-2 to TRBJ2-1; 11 nucleotides align to TRBD1. Trimming at V came to 5 bases and at J to 7 bases, leaving 7 bases not matched to a gene. Germline V gives CDR1 SGHTA, CDR2 FQGNSA. This CDR3 region has 15 residues. CDR3 sequence: CASSKGQGVRNEQFF. In DNA form, the CDR3 reads TGTGCCAGCAGCAAGGGACAGGGGGTTAGGAATGAGCAGTTCTTC.

This chain links TRBV20-1 with TRBJ1-5; perhaps TRBD1 as D (5 bases). V lost 3 bases, J lost 7 bases, and 10 bases lay in between. Germline lookup yields CDR1 DFQATT and CDR2 SNEGSKA (reference sequence). The CDR3 sequence is 12 residues long. DNA for the CDR3: TGCAGTGCTAGTAAAGGGGACCAGCCCCAGCATTTT. This encodes CSASKGDQPQHF.

This clonotype was seen repeatedly, ten times or more. The chain is built from TRBV12-3 or TRBV12-4 and TRBJ2-2; D ambiguous. CDR3 length: 12 amino acids. V lost 5 bases and J lost 8, with 9 bases in between. The CDR3 DNA reads as TGTGCCAGCAGTCCCGCATCTGGGGAGCTGTTTTTT. Its protein product is CASSPASGELFF.

CDR3 sequence reads: CSVLGGAANTGELFF. CDR3 DNA: TGCAGCGTCCTCGGCGGGGCGGCGAACACCGGGGAGCTGTTTTTT. V usage is TRBV29-1 and J usage is TRBJ2-2; perhaps TRBD2 as D (6 bases). Between the trimmed V and J ends, which lost 6 bases and 0 bases, there was a span of 14 bases. CDR1 is SQVTM, CDR2 ANQGSEA, per germline. The CDR3 totals 15 residues.

A few counts support this clonotype. J is TRBJ2-7 and V is TRBV7-9; D is unresolved. V lost 5 bases and J 2 bases, leaving 10 bases between the germline ends. Germline V lookup: CDR1 SEHNR, CDR2 FQNEAQ (reference sequence). The CDR3 is 13 residues long. The DNA of the CDR3 is TGTGCCAGCAGCGCAGAGGTAGCCTACGAGCAGTACTTC. Translated: CASSAEVAYEQYF.

This clonotype was recorded a few times. The chain has TRBV5-1 and TRBJ1-3; perhaps TRBD1 as D (6 bases). V shed 1 base and J shed 0 bases, with 11 bases lying between them. CDR1 SGHRS and CDR2 YFSETQ come from the germline V gene. The CDR3 covers 16 residues. The chain's CDR3 is CASSLTGTISGNTIYF. The CDR3 nucleotides are TGCGCCAGCAGCTTGACAGGGACAATCTCTGGAAACACCATATATTTT.

The chain recombines TRBV5-1 with TRBJ1-1; a possible D gene is TRBD1 (6 bases). CDR3 length equals 16 residues. Trimming stripped 5 bases from V and 4 bases from J, with 21 bases between. CDR1 and CDR2 (germline): SGHRS, YFSETQ. The DNA for the CDR3 is TGCGCCAGCAGTTTCGATTCAGGGGCCAGTGGCACTGAAGCTTTCTTT. Translation gives CASSFDSGASGTEAFF.

This clonotype was observed a few times. The J gene is TRBJ1-1, the V gene TRBV20-1; 7 bases align to TRBD1. Germline CDR1 is DFQATT and CDR2 is SNEGSKA (reference sequence). The CDR3 totals 15 residues. V lost 0 bases to trimming and J lost 8 bases; unmatched junction nucleotides: 12. The DNA for the CDR3 is TGCAGTGCTAGAGATAGTGACAGGGTGGGGATGGAAGCTTTCTTT. As protein: CSARDSDRVGMEAFF.

V gene TRBV5-1 combines with J gene TRBJ2-3; weak D call: TRBD1 (5 bases). Germline V gene data show CDR1 as SGHRS and CDR2 as YFSETQ. The germline V and J ends were trimmed by 0 bases and 0 bases, with 11 bases remaining between them. There are 16 residues in the CDR3. Here the CDR3 reads CASSLGQFTSTDTQYF. CDR3 nucleotides: TGCGCCAGCAGCTTGGGACAGTTTACTAGCACAGATACGCAGTATTTT.

This chain links TRBV5-5 with TRBJ2-7; D might be TRBD1 (6 bases). From germline, CDR1 is SGHKS and CDR2 YYEKEE (reference sequence). The CDR3 runs 15 residues. Trimming stripped 1 base from V and 3 bases from J, with 14 bases between. The CDR3 here is CASSLWDTTLYEQYF. The CDR3 DNA follows: TGTGCCAGCAGCTTGTGGGACACGACCCTCTACGAGCAGTACTTC.

This clonotype has just a few counts. The chain links TRBV25-1 to TRBJ2-4; 12 nucleotides agree with TRBD2. This CDR3 region has 18 residues. Trimming at V came to 8 bases and at J to 0 bases, leaving 11 bases not matched to a gene. Per germline, CDR1 MGHDK and CDR2 SYGVNS. This CDR3 is CASGKTSGGDLAKNIQYF. The CDR3 DNA is TGTGCCAGCGGTAAGACTAGCGGGGGCGACCTAGCCAAAAACATTCAGTACTTC. Variable domain in full (rest from reference TRBV25-1 and TRBJ2-4): EADIYQTPRYLVIGTGKKITLECSQTMGHDKMYWYQQDPGMELHLIHYSYGVNSTEKGDLSSESTVSRIRTEHFPLTLESARPSHTSQYLCASGKTSGGDLAKNIQYFGAGTRLSVL.

The chain recombines TRBV20-1 with TRBJ2-1, with 9 bases identical to TRBD1. The CDR3 runs 13 residues. Germline loops: CDR1 DFQATT, CDR2 SNEGSKA (reference sequence). V dropped 2 bases and J dropped 9; count of bases not matched to a gene: 5. CDR3 sequence (DNA): TGCAGTGCTAGAACAGGGGGCGAGGGTGAGCAGTTCTTC. The encoded protein is CSARTGGEGEQFF.

This clonotype was seen only a few times. The gene calls are TRBV7-9 and TRBJ2-1; TRBD2 is a possible D gene (5 bases). The CDR3 loop spans 16 amino acids. The ends were cut back, 8 bases at V and 5 bases at J, with 22 bases in the middle. Germline V gene lookup returns CDR1 SEHNR and CDR2 FQNEAQ (reference sequence). CDR3 region: CASGMRETVGNNEQFF. The CDR3 region has the DNA TGTGCCAGCGGGATGAGGGAAACAGTGGGGAACAATGAGCAGTTCTTC. Together with reference TRBV7-9 and TRBJ2-1, the CDR3 gives the full variable domain: DTGVSQNPRHKITKRGQNVTFRCDPISEHNRLYWYRQTLGQGPEFLTYFQNEAQLEKSRLLSDRFSAERPKGSFSTLEIQRTEQGDSAMYLCASGMRETVGNNEQFFGPGTRLTVL.

This clonotype has ten or more counts. This rearrangement joins TRBV20-1 to TRBJ2-7; D perhaps matches TRBD2 (5 bases). The CDR3 is made up of 13 amino acids. Germline-derived CDR1 and CDR2 are DFQATT and SNEGSKA (reference sequence). The germline V and J ends were trimmed by 3 bases and 0 bases, with 9 bases remaining between them. CDR3 sequence reads: CSASSSDSYEQYF. CDR3 DNA: TGCAGTGCTAGTAGTAGCGACTCCTACGAGCAGTACTTC.

This clonotype was seen only a few times. The chain recombines TRBV25-1 with TRBJ2-1, with TRBD2 matching 11 bases. J gave up 5 bases and V 9 bases, and 3 bases lay outside the gene matches. Germline values: CDR1 MGHDK, CDR2 SYGVNS. The CDR3 is made up of 13 amino acids. As DNA, the CDR3 is TGTGCCAGAGGGGGACTAGCGGACAATGAGCAGTTCTTC. This sequence encodes CARGGLADNEQFF.